This TCR beta chain was sequenced for a study of T cell responses to AZD1222 COVID-19 vaccine (dated by TCRdb to the early 2020s). About the study as a whole: TCR sequencing covered approximately 230 trial participants: around 210 given two doses of AZD1222 and 26 given two doses of MenACWY control vaccine. Trial participants were enrolled by age into 18-55, 56-69 and 70-plus year subgroups, with approximately 150, 28 and 58 TCR-sequenced participants respectively.

This clone was seen once. What this receptor recognizes is not known. Base quality data are lacking; no much larger clone is found one base away. Study-wide findings and limitations: Participants were mostly white British, with more females than males. The authors suggested clonal diversity may have been underestimated. The 56-69-year group was small, and its depth increase did not reach significance, likely because of low power. Because no day 14 peak-response samples were available, the repertoires could be characterized only after the peak T cell response. Vaccine-associated CD4 TCRs spanned the whole spike protein, with dominant responses in regions 160-218 and 743-854. After two AZD1222 doses, both the breadth and the depth of spike-specific TCRs were significantly higher than at day 0 and than in MenACWY recipients. Conclusions about previously exposed vaccinees were limited because only a handful of AZD1222 recipients were SARS-CoV-2 seropositive at baseline. Reportedly, almost half of the unique spike-specific TCRs recognized epitopes lying outside the regions that are mutated in the B.1.351 and B.1.1.7 variants.

The time point label corresponds to: about 28 days (+/-7) after the second vaccine dose. AZD1222 recipients whose second dose came at about 4 weeks and those whose second dose came at about 12 weeks were combined into one group, since spike-specific TCR depth and breadth did not differ between the two schedules. Vaccinee samples were obtained from the UK trials COV001 and COV002, which included a single-blind randomized controlled phase 2/3 trial of AZD1222 (ChAdOx1 nCoV-19) in healthy adults. For TCRbeta chain sequencing, PBMC samples from trial participants were taken at day 0 and at day 28 after the second dose. The CDR3 regions of human TCRbeta chains were subjected to immunosequencing. In the authors' own workflow: TCRs in the repertoires were compared against a reference library of SARS-CoV-2-specific TCRs that had been generated with the MIRA antigen-specificity platform. Breadth meant the fraction of unique TCRs that were SARS-CoV-2-associated, whereas depth meant the fraction of total T cells that were SARS-CoV-2-associated. Using the MIRA data, each spike-specific TCR was mapped to the spike region that the TCR reacts to and placed in a CD4 or CD8 class. Log10-transformed breadth and depth values were compared by one-way ANOVA with Sidak's multiple comparisons tests. Drawn from immuneACCESS, this table holds only the in-frame rearrangements with V and J called that TCRdb kept. Clones are partly lost; checked studies trace under half to an unresolved V gene and leave the rest unexplained. V and J calls and clone size are given by that table; D and trimming were obtained from the DNA. Counted in this sample were approximately 96,000 clones; about nine tenths of them appeared once. Roughly 11% of the sample comes from the top ten.

Here the sequenced sample was peripheral blood, taken 28 days after the second AZD1222 dose. This receptor was taken from an adult who received the AZD1222 COVID-19 vaccine.

DNA sequence: TGTGCCATCAGTGGGACAGCGAACACCGGGGAGCTGTTTTTT. This yields the protein CAISGTANTGELFF. The chain couples TRBV10-3 to TRBJ2-2; tentative D gene TRBD1, with 6 bases matching. V and J are truncated by 4 bases and 0 bases respectively, leaving an intervening sequence of 6 bases. CDR1 and CDR2 are drawn from the germline V gene: ENHRY, SYGVKD. The CDR3, from cysteine to phenylalanine, totals 14 residues. Solely the CDR3 DNA is kept, with 42 bases framed from the first base.